One sample yielded the 30 T cell receptor beta chains listed below, sequenced in a study of radiation and T cells in renal cell carcinoma. Time point indicated: blood 2 weeks post-SBRT. Treatment reported: 15 Gy SBRT to primary tumor, nephrectomy 4 weeks later. TCRdb's table, derived via immunoSEQ multiplex PCR, lists solely in-frame clones and lacks some. The repertoire holds some 120,000 clones, with roughly 91% as singletons. Specimen: blood, collected from a patient whose treatment included radiotherapy and nephrectomy. These receptors were obtained from a woman aged 65 to 85 with renal cell carcinoma.

This clone was seen more than once but under ten times. V and J are TRBV7-2 and TRBJ2-1; TRBD2 aligns across 9 bases. The V gene's germline CDR1 is SGHTA and CDR2 FQGNSA. The CDR3 extends over 14 amino acids. Trimming removed 5 bases from V and 8 bases from J; junction bases left unmatched: 7. CDR3 loop: CASSPAGGIDEQFF. The CDR3 DNA reads as TGTGCCAGCAGCCCCGCGGGGGGGATTGATGAGCAGTTCTTC.

This chain links TRBV30 with TRBJ2-5; maybe TRBD2 (6 bases). Germline CDR1 is GTSNPN and CDR2 is SVGIG (reference sequence). Trimming stripped 0 bases from V and 2 bases from J, with 13 bases between. The length of the CDR3 is 15 residues. CDR3 nucleotides: TGTGCCTGGAGTGTATTGTGGGGGGTACAAGAGACCCAGTACTTC. Translation: CAWSVLWGVQETQYF.

The J gene is TRBJ2-7, the V gene TRBV5-1; no firm D call. Germline CDR1 reads SGHRS; CDR2 reads YFSETQ. This CDR3 is built from 13 residues. Trimming pared 1 base from V and 2 bases from J, leaving 7 bases between. In DNA form, the CDR3 reads TGCGCCAGCAGCTTGCTTGGAACCTACGAGCAGTACTTC. It translates to CASSLLGTYEQYF.

The gene calls are TRBV7-8 and TRBJ1-1; D ambiguous. Germline CDR1 SGHVS, CDR2 FQNEAQ. This CDR3 spans 14 amino acids. V lost 5 bases and J lost 3, with 13 bases in between. The CDR3 reads CASSQRREYTEAFF. The DNA for the CDR3 is TGTGCCAGCAGCCAACGACGGGAGTACACTGAAGCTTTCTTT.

V gene TRBV30 combines with J gene TRBJ1-2; tentative D call: TRBD1 (6 bases). The CDR3 covers 12 residues. Germline assignment: CDR1 GTSNPN and CDR2 SVGIG (reference sequence). V was pared by 4 bases and J by 5 bases, with 11 bases between. The DNA of the CDR3 is TGTGCCTGGATGACAGGAGAATATGGCTACACCTTC. Protein product: CAWMTGEYGYTF.

V is TRBV5-3 and J is TRBJ2-5; a possible D gene is TRBD1 (7 bases). TRBV5-3 is an ORF; its function is uncertain. This CDR3 has 15 amino acids. Trimming removed 4 bases from V and 4 bases from J, with 17 bases in between. This chain's CDR3 is CARSPGLRTGETQYF. The CDR3 coding sequence is TGTGCCAGAAGCCCGGGACTTCGGACAGGAGAGACCCAGTACTTC.

This CDR3 is CASSSRDRVAFF. Here the CDR3 DNA reads TGTGCCAGCAGCTCACGAGACAGGGTTGCTTTCTTT. The genes are TRBV11-3 and TRBJ1-1; 7 bases line up with TRBD1. V lost 4 bases, J lost 11 bases, and 7 bases stayed unmatched. Germline V gives CDR1 SGHNT, CDR2 YENEEA. The CDR3 totals 12 residues.

V gene TRBV11-2 combines with J gene TRBJ2-3; no definite D call. This CDR3 spans 14 amino acids. V was cut by 1 base and J by 2 bases, with 7 bases left in between. Per germline, CDR1 SGHAT and CDR2 FQNNGV. CDR3 region: CASSLAEVTDTQYF. DNA of the CDR3: TGTGCCAGCAGCTTAGCCGAGGTCACAGATACGCAGTATTTT.

This chain links TRBV4-1 with TRBJ2-1, with a possible D match to TRBD2 (5 bases). Germline V CDR1 and CDR2: MGHRA, YSYEKL. V was clipped by 3 bases and J by 8 bases, with 20 bases between them. The CDR3 runs 16 residues. DNA of the CDR3: TGCGCCAGCAGCCAGCCTGGAGTAGCGTTCTCTTATGAGCAGTTCTTC. Its protein product is CASSQPGVAFSYEQFF.

The gene calls are TRBV28 and TRBJ1-1, with no clear D. Trimming cost V 7 bases and J 4 bases, with 19 bases left between them. This CDR3 is built from 15 residues. Germline CDR1 and CDR2: MDHEN and SYDVKM. The CDR3 DNA sequence: TGTGCCAGCACCACTGTAGGTCAGAAGTCCACTGAAGCTTTCTTT. This translates into CASTTVGQKSTEAFF.

The chain has TRBV28 and TRBJ1-1, with a weak D call TRBD1 (5 bases). The CDR3 extends over 13 amino acids. Germline CDR1 is MDHEN and CDR2 is SYDVKM. V was cut by 3 bases and J by 7 bases, with 12 bases left in between. The CDR3 here is CASSFPQVFEAFF. The CDR3 bases are TGTGCCAGCAGTTTCCCACAGGTTTTTGAAGCTTTCTTT.

The rearrangement links TRBV19 to TRBJ2-3; maybe TRBD1 (6 bases). Germline-derived CDR1 and CDR2 are LNHDA and SQIVND (reference sequence). The V end was cut by 4 bases, the J end by 8 bases, with 16 bases between. The CDR3 covers 14 residues. The CDR3 DNA sequence: TGTGCCAGTAGTAGGGACCCAAAGGGGGTTACGCAGTATTTT. This sequence encodes CASSRDPKGVTQYF.

This clone occurred once. The chain couples TRBV9 to TRBJ1-4, with D possibly matching TRBD1 (6 bases). Per germline, CDR1 SGDLS and CDR2 YYNGEE. The CDR3 is made up of 15 amino acids. V lost 4 bases to trimming and J lost 5 bases, with 15 bases between them. The CDR3 reads CASSPTGSLNEKLFF. The CDR3 DNA sequence: TGTGCCAGCAGCCCCACAGGGAGCTTAAATGAAAAACTGTTTTTT.

This sequence joins TRBV6-1 and TRBJ1-5, with a tentative D call TRBD1 (6 bases). The ends were cut back, 6 bases at V and 0 bases at J, with 12 bases in the middle. The CDR3 is 15 amino acids. The V gene's germline CDR1 is MNHNS and CDR2 SASEGT. CDR3 coding DNA: TGTGCCAGCAGGGCACAGGGATTTAGCAATCAGCCCCAGCATTTT. It specifies CASRAQGFSNQPQHF.

This rearrangement joins TRBV5-1 to TRBJ2-1, with D possibly being TRBD2 (6 bases). Germline CDR1 reads SGHRS; CDR2 reads YFSETQ. V was shortened by 2 bases and J by 8 bases, with 11 bases between the two germline ends. The CDR3 sequence is 13 residues long. CDR3 DNA sequence: TGCGCCAGCAGCTTCCCCGGGGGTGATGAGCAGTTCTTC. It translates to CASSFPGGDEQFF.

The chain couples TRBV6-1 to TRBJ2-4; D unresolved. Trimming left V 11 bases short and J 0 bases short, with 8 bases between. Germline V gene data show CDR1 as MNHNS and CDR2 as SASEGT. The CDR3 sequence is 12 residues long. The CDR3 DNA reads TGTGCCTCAAACCAAGCCAAAAACATTCAGTACTTC. It codes for CASNQAKNIQYF.

The V and J genes are TRBV7-3 and TRBJ1-2; no definite D call. The CDR3 loop spans 13 amino acids. V lost 6 bases and J 5 bases, leaving 13 bases between the germline ends. The germline CDR1 and CDR2 sequences are SGHTA and FQGTGA. Here the CDR3 reads CASRSSGGYGYTF. CDR3 sequence (DNA): TGTGCCAGCAGGTCTAGTGGAGGATATGGCTACACCTTC.

V and J are TRBV28 and TRBJ2-7, with a tentative D call TRBD1 (5 bases). This CDR3 is 12 amino acids long. Per the germline V gene, CDR1 is MDHEN and CDR2 is SYDVKM. Trimming shortened V by 5 bases and J by 2 bases, and 7 bases separated the two germline ends. In DNA form, the CDR3 reads TGTGCCAGCAGTGGACAAACCTACGAGCAGTACTTC. Translation: CASSGQTYEQYF.

The chain carries TRBV5-1 and TRBJ1-2; D gene uncertain. This CDR3 region has 13 residues. The germline CDR1 and CDR2 sequences are SGHRS and YFSETQ. V lost 5 bases to trimming and J lost 4 bases, with 12 bases between them. The CDR3 DNA reads as TGCGCCAGCAGACCGACGGTTGGCTATGGCTACACCTTC. This encodes CASRPTVGYGYTF.

The chain links TRBV29-1 to TRBJ1-5, with D maybe TRBD1 (5 bases). CDR1 and CDR2 (germline): SQVTM, ANQGSEA. The germline V and J ends were trimmed by 5 bases and 1 base, with 12 bases remaining between them. The CDR3 is made up of 14 amino acids. The CDR3 DNA reads TGCAGCGTTCGAACAGGCTCCAGCAATCAGCCCCAGCATTTT. Its protein product is CSVRTGSSNQPQHF.

J is TRBJ2-3 and V is TRBV7-3, with D unresolved. Deletions cut 0 bases from V and 7 bases from J, with 8 bases between. The germline CDR1 and CDR2 sequences are SGHTA and FQGTGA. CDR3 length: 13 amino acids. CDR3 coding DNA: TGTGCCAGCAGCTTAACGACACGGAATACGCAGTATTTT. As protein: CASSLTTRNTQYF.

The chain employs TRBV27 and TRBJ2-3, with 7 bases lining up with TRBD1. From germline, CDR1 is MNHEY and CDR2 SMNVEV (reference sequence). J lost 2 bases, V lost 4 bases, and 3 bases had no gene match. The CDR3 contains 14 residues. CDR3 sequence: CASSSGGFTDTQYF. CDR3 nucleotides: TGTGCCAGCAGTTCAGGGGGTTTCACAGATACGCAGTATTTT.

The chain uses TRBV5-1 and TRBJ2-3, with 11 positions matching TRBD2. CDR1 is SGHRS, CDR2 YFSETQ, per germline. The CDR3 has 14 amino acids. Unmatched junction bases numbered 4, after V lost 5 bases and J lost 5 bases. The CDR3 nucleotides are TGCGCCAGCAGTCTAGCGGGGGGCCGAGATACGCAGTATTTT. This gives the protein CASSLAGGRDTQYF.

As to this clone: This CDR3 is also generated by other DNA sequences in the sample. The J gene is TRBJ2-6, the V gene TRBV5-1; D gene uncertain. Germline V gene sequence: CDR1 SGHRS, CDR2 YFSETQ. The CDR3 length is 18 residues. The germline V and J ends were trimmed by 0 bases and 1 base, with 14 bases remaining between them. CDR3 DNA sequence: TGCGCCAGCAGCTTGGCGGGCACTACCCAATCTGGGGCCAACGTCCTGACTTTC. This translates into CASSLAGTTQSGANVLTF.

The CDR3, as DNA: TGTGCCAGCAGCAAGGGTAGGGCCACCTACAATGAGCAGTTCTTC. Translation gives CASSKGRATYNEQFF. V gene TRBV21-1 combines with J gene TRBJ2-1. TRBV21-1 is a documented pseudogene. This CDR3 contains 15 residues.

The genes are TRBV28 and TRBJ2-2; D is possibly TRBD1 or TRBD2 (6 bases each). Germline-derived CDR1 and CDR2 are MDHEN and SYDVKM. The CDR3 length is 15 residues. Trimming pared 3 bases from V and 5 bases from J, leaving 13 bases between. CDR3 sequence: CASSFRQGRTGELFF. CDR3 bases: TGTGCCAGCAGTTTCCGGCAGGGGAGGACCGGGGAGCTGTTTTTT.

The J gene is TRBJ1-1, the V gene TRBV11-2; TRBD1 aligns across 7 bases. Trimming at V came to 2 bases and at J to 3 bases, leaving 3 bases not matched to a gene. CDR3 size: 14 residues. The germline gives CDR1 SGHAT, CDR2 FQNNGV. CDR3 sequence (DNA): TGTGCCAGCAGCTTATTCAGGGGGGACACTGAAGCTTTCTTT. This translates into CASSLFRGDTEAFF. Complete variable domain (other parts from reference TRBV11-2 and TRBJ1-1): EAGVAQSPRYKIIEKRQSVAFWCNPISGHATLYWYQQILGQGPKLLIQFQNNGVVDDSQLPKDRFSAERLKGVDSTLKIQPAKLEDSAVYLCASSLFRGDTEAFFGQGTRLTVV.

The chain is built from TRBV28 and TRBJ2-3, with D unresolved. Between the trimmed V and J ends, which lost 6 bases and 5 bases, there was a span of 9 bases. CDR1 is MDHEN, CDR2 SYDVKM, per germline. The CDR3 runs to 12 residues. CDR3 sequence (DNA): TGTGCCAGCAGAATCGAAGGAGATACGCAGTATTTT. Protein: CASRIEGDTQYF.

This rearrangement joins TRBV15 to TRBJ1-5, with D tentatively TRBD1 (5 bases). The CDR3 length is 14 residues. Per germline, CDR1 LNHNV and CDR2 YYDKDF (reference sequence). V was shortened by 0 bases and J by 7 bases, with 10 bases between the two germline ends. This CDR3 is CATSRDRGEQPQHF. CDR3 bases: TGTGCCACCAGCAGAGATCGGGGGGAACAGCCCCAGCATTTT.

This clone has a handful of counts. The J gene is TRBJ1-3, the V gene TRBV6-5, with 7 bases matching TRBD1. Trimming at V came to 2 bases and at J to 2 bases, leaving 3 bases not matched to a gene. Germline CDR1 is MNHEY and CDR2 is SVGAGI. The CDR3 contains 15 residues. CDR3 in DNA: TGTGCCAGCAGTTACCAACAGGGGCCTGGAAACACCATATATTTT. It yields the protein CASSYQQGPGNTIYF.